This T cell receptor beta chain was obtained from a study of blood T cell repertoires in COVID-19. Looking at the study overall: The United States, Italy and Spain provided the acute and convalescent COVID-19 samples. PBMCs, B-cell-depleted T cells, or T cells were the source of the cDNA or gDNA that made up the material.

Original analysis: Scientists estimated how many nucleated cells there were by amplifying reference gene primers. The method was immunoSEQ multiplex PCR; TCRdb's version includes in-frame clones alone and lacks a portion of them. V and J calls plus clone size are reproduced from that table; the DNA served to infer D and trimming. This table holds about 280,000 clones, about 82% found once. Germline V CDR1 and CDR2: MNHEY, SMNVEV (reference sequence). The CDR3 consists of 14 residues. V trimming: 5 bases; J trimming: 7 bases; junction bases outside the gene matches: 10. The chain joins TRBV27 to TRBJ1-1; 7 bases map to TRBD1. Sequencing was carried out using peripheral blood. This sequence was found in a man aged 45 to 65 with active or convalescent COVID-19. The CDR3 here is CASSRQGDGFEAFF. The CDR3 DNA is TGTGCCAGCAGTCGTCAGGGGGACGGTTTTGAAGCTTTCTTT.